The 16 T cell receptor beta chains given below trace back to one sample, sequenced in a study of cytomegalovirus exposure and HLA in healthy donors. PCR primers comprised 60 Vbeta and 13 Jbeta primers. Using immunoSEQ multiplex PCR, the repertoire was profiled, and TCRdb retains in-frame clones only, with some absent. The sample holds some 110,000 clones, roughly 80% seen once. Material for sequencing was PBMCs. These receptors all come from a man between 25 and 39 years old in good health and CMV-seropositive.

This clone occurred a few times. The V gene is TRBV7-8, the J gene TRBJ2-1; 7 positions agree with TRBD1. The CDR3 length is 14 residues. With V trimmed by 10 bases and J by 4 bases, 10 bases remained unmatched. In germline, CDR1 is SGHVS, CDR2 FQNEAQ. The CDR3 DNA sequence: TGTGCCACCGACAGGGTGGGTGGTTACAATGAGCAGTTCTTC. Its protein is CATDRVGGYNEQFF.

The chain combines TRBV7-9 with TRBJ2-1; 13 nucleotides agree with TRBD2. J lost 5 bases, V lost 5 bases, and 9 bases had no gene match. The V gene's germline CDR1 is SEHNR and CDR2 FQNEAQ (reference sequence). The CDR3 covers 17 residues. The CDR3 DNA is TGTGCCAGCAGCCCACTAGCGGGGGGGCGCTACCACAATGAGCAGTTCTTC. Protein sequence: CASSPLAGGRYHNEQFF.

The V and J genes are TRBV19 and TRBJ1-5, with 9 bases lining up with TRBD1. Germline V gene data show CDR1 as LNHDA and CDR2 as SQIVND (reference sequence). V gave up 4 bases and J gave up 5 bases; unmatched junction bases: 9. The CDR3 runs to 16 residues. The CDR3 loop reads CASSTSRDRVYQPQHF. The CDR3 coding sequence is TGTGCCAGTAGTACCTCCCGGGACAGGGTATATCAGCCCCAGCATTTT.

CDR3 nucleotides: TGTGCCAGTAGTATACGAGGGGGCGAGTATGGCTACACCTTC. Translated: CASSIRGGEYGYTF. The rearrangement joins TRBV19 to TRBJ1-2, with 7 positions matching TRBD1. This CDR3 comprises 14 residues. CDR1 is LNHDA, CDR2 SQIVND, per germline (reference sequence). Trimming removed 2 bases from V and 5 bases from J; junction bases left unmatched: 5.

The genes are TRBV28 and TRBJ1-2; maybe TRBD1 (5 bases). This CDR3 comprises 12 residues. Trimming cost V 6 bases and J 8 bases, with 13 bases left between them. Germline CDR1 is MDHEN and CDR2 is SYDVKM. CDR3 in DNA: TGTGCCAGCAGACTATGGGAGGGGGGCTACACCTTC. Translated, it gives CASRLWEGGYTF.

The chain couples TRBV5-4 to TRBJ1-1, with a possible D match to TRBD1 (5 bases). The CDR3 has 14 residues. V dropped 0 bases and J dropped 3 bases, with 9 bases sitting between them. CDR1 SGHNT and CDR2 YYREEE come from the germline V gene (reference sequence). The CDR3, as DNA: TGTGCCAGCAGCTTGGGGGGCTTTGACACTGAAGCTTTCTTT. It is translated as CASSLGGFDTEAFF.

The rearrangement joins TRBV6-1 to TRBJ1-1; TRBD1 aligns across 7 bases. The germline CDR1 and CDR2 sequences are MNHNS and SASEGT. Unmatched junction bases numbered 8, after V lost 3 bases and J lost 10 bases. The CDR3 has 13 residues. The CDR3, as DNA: TGTGCCAGCAGTGAGACAGGGCTCGCAGGAGCTTTCTTT. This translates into CASSETGLAGAFF.

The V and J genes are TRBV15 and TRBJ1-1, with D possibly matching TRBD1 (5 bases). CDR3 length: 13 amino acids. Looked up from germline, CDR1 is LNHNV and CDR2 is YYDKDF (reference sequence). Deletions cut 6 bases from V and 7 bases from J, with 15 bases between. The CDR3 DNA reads TGTGCCACCAGTAGGACCGGAACAGGTGAAGCTTTCTTT. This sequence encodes CATSRTGTGEAFF.

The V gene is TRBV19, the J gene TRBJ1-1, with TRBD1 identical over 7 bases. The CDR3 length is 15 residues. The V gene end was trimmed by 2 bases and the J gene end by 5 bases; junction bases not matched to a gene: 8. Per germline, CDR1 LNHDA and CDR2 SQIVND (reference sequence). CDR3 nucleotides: TGTGCCAGTAGTATAATAGGGGGCGCGGGTACTGAAGCTTTCTTT. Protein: CASSIIGGAGTEAFF.

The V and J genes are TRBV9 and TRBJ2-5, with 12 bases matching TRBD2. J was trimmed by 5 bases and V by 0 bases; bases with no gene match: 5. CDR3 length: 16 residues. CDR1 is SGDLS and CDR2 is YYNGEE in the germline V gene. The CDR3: CASSVASGGAGETQYF. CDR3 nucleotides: TGTGCCAGCAGCGTAGCTAGCGGGGGGGCGGGGGAGACCCAGTACTTC.

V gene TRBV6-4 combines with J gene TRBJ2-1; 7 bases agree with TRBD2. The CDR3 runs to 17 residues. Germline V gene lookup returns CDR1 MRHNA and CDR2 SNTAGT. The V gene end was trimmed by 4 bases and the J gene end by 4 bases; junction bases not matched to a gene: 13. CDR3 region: CASSVLPAGVGYNEQFF. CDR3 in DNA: TGTGCCAGCAGTGTCCTCCCCGCGGGAGTTGGGTACAATGAGCAGTTCTTC.

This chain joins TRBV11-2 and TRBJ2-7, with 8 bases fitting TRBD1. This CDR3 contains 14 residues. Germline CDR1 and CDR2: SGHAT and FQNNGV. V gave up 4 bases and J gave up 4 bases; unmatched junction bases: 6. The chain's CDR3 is CASSSIRGQYEQYF. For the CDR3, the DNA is TGTGCCAGCAGCTCTATCAGGGGGCAGTACGAGCAGTACTTC.

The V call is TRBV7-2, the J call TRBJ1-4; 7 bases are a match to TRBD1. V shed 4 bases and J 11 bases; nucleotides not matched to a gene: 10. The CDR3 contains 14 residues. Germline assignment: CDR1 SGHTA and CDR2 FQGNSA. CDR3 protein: CASSSGGGSYKLFF. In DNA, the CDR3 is TGTGCCAGCAGCTCCGGAGGGGGCTCGTATAAACTGTTTTTT.

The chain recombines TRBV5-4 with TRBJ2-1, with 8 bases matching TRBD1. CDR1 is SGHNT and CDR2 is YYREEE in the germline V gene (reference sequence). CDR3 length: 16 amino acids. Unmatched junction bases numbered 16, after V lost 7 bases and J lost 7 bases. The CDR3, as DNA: TGTGCCAGCTCCGGGGAGACAGGGGATGTTGGGAATGAGCAGTTCTTC. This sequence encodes CASSGETGDVGNEQFF.

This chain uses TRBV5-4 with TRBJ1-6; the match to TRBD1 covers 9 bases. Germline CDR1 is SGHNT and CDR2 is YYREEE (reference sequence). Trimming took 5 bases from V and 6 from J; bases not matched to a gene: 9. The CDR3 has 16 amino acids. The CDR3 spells CASSYPGQGINSPLHF. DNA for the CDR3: TGTGCCAGCAGTTATCCGGGACAGGGTATTAATTCACCCCTCCACTTT. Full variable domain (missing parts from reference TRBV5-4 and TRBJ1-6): ETGVTQSPTHLIKTRGQQVTLRCSSQSGHNTVSWYQQALGQGPQFIFQYYREEENGRGNFPPRFSGLQFPNYSSELNVNALELDDSALYLCASSYPGQGINSPLHFGNGTRLTVT.

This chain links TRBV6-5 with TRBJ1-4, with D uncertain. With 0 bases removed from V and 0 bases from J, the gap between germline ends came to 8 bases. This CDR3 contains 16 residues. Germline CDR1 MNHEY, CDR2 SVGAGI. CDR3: CASSYSGSTTNEKLFF. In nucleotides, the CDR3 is TGTGCCAGCAGTTACTCCGGGTCCACAACTAATGAAAAACTGTTTTTT.